This T cell receptor (beta chain) originates from a study of identical twins. Each CDR3 protein is one row after TCRdb ran MiXCR on the 5' RACE reads. The sample contains 400,000 to 500,000 distinct CDR3 sequences, about 13% of which appear only once. V gave up 0 bases and J gave up 6 bases, with 15 bases separating them. The CDR3 is 15 residues long. CDR1 is LNHNV and CDR2 is YYDKDF in the germline V gene (reference sequence). This sample also belongs to another study, concerning yellow fever vaccine responses in identical twins.

This clonotype originated in a woman aged 18-29 years in good health. V gene TRBV15 combines with J gene TRBJ2-7; tentatively, D is TRBD1 (6 bases). The specimen sequenced was CD4+ T cells sorted from blood. The CDR3 DNA reads TGTGCCACCAGCAGAGATCGGCAGGGGTTAGGCGAGCAGTACTTC. This translates into CATSRDRQGLGEQYF.